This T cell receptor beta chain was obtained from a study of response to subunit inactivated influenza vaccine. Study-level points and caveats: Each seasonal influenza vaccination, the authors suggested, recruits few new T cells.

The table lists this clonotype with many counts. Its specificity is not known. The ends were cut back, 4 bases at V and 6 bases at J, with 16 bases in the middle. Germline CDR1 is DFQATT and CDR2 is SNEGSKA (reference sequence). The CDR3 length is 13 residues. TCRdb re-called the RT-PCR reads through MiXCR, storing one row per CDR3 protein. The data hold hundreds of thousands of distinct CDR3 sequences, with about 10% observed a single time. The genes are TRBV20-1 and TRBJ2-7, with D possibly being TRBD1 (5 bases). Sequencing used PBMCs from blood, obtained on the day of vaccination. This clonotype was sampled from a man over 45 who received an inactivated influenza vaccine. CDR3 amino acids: CSATGHSTSEQYF. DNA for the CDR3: TGCAGTGCTACCGGACACTCCACCTCCGAGCAGTACTTC.